What follows describes a single T cell receptor beta chain. As processed by the authors: Reference gene primer amplification gave nucleated cell count estimates. Sequenced by immunoSEQ multiplex PCR; TCRdb stores in-frame clones only, minus some. The V and J calls and clone size are taken from that table; D and trimming were inferred from the DNA. The sample holds tens of thousands of clones, about 80% seen once. The ends lost 3 bases at V and 3 bases at J; junction bases unmatched: 6. Germline V gene sequence: CDR1 LNHNV, CDR2 YYDKDF (reference sequence). CDR3 length: 17 residues. The sample is drawn from a study of blood T cell repertoires in COVID-19. Study information: Acute and convalescent COVID-19 specimens originated in the United States, Italy and Spain. PBMCs, B-cell-depleted T cells, or T cells provided the cDNA or gDNA that made up the material.

The chain uses TRBV15 and TRBJ2-7; 15 bases line up with TRBD2. This receptor was identified in a human donor in a cohort sampled during active COVID-19. The sequencing sample was made of peripheral blood. CDR3 nucleotide sequence: TGTGCCACCAGCAGGGGGCCGGGACTAGCGGGAGGCTACGAGCAGTACTTC. It specifies CATSRGPGLAGGYEQYF.